The rows below give T cell receptor beta chains drawn from one sample of a study of graft-versus-host responses after intestinal transplantation. Sequencing used immunoSEQ multiplex PCR; TCRdb keeps in-frame clones, though not all of them. The data show some 77,000 clones, with roughly 90% seen just once and roughly 0.64% held by the top ten. The material was PBMCs, obtained 98 days after intestinal transplantation. These receptors came from a human patient who received an intestinal transplant, so some T cells may come from the graft donor. Each CDR3 is given with its conserved first and last residue. Each record gives: clone size, D gene, J gene, V gene, CDR3 DNA, CDR3 protein. D genes are given only for firm matches. Not every row has a clone size; where given, it reads once, few, many or a size class.

- | TRBD2 | TRBJ2-1 | TRBV5-1 | TGCGCCAGCAGCTTGGCCGGGACTAGTGTTGAGCAGTTCTTC | CASSLAGTSVEQFF
- | TRBD2 | TRBJ2-3 | TRBV6-5 | TGTGCCAGCAGTTACCTCTCTAGCGGGGTAAAAGATACGCAGTATTTT | CASSYLSSGVKDTQYF
- | - | TRBJ2-2 | TRBV7-3 | TGTGCCAGCAGCGGGACTCAGAACACCGGGGAGCTGTTTTTT | CASSGTQNTGELFF
- | TRBD2 | TRBJ2-7 | TRBV4-2 | TGTGCCAGCAGCCAAGCACTAGCGGGGGGCCTCCTCTCCTACGAGCAGTACTTC | CASSQALAGGLLSYEQYF
- | - | TRBJ1-6 | TRBV7-3 | TGTGCCAGCAGCTCCCTAAGACACGCCGTTATGGGATATTCACCCCTCCACTTT | CASSSLRHAVMGYSPLHF
- | - | TRBJ2-7 | TRBV2 | TGTGCCAGCAACCGGGACTTCTCCTACGAGCAGTACTTC | CASNRDFSYEQYF
- | - | TRBJ2-5 | TRBV6-6 | TGTGCCAGCCGGGGGTCCCAAGAGACCCAGTACTTC | CASRGSQETQYF
- | TRBD1 | TRBJ2-7 | TRBV29-1 | TGCAGCGTAATAGTACAGGGGAGAGACTCCGAGCAGTACTTC | CSVIVQGRDSEQYF
few | TRBD1 | TRBJ1-2 | TRBV10-2 | TGCGCCAGCGCGGGACAGCACTATGGCTACACCTTC | CASAGQHYGYTF
- | - | TRBJ2-3 | TRBV5-5 | TGTGCCAGCAGCTTAGATCGGTTTACACGCCGCACAGATACGCAGTATTTT | CASSLDRFTRRTDTQYF
- | - | TRBJ1-5 | TRBV1 | TGCACCAGCAGCCCCGGGACAGGGGGCGCGGTTAGCAATCAGCCCCAGCATTTT | CTSSPGTGGAVSNQPQHF
- | - | TRBJ2-1 | TRBV11-2 | TGTGCCAGCAGCTTCGCCCAAATTGATAGCTCCTACAATGAGCAGTTCTTC | CASSFAQIDSSYNEQFF
- | - | TRBJ2-7 | TRBV6-1 | TGTGCCAGCAGTGAACCGTGGGCTGGGGGCCTCGAGCAGTACTTC | CASSEPWAGGLEQYF
- | TRBD2 | TRBJ2-7 | TRBV28 | TGTGCCAGCAGTCCTGGACTAGCGGGAGTCCCCCCCTACGAGCAGTACTTC | CASSPGLAGVPPYEQYF
- | - | TRBJ2-7 | TRBV27 | TGTGCCAGCGGCCCTTCTCCGTACGAGCAGTACTTC | CASGPSPYEQYF
- | - | TRBJ1-3 | TRBV6-1 | TGTGCCAGCAGTGCCCAGGGTGGAAACACCATATATTTT | CASSAQGGNTIYF
once | TRBD1 | TRBJ1-6 | TRBV27 | TGTGCCAGCCGGACAGGAATCCTCTATAATTCACCCCTCCACTTT | CASRTGILYNSPLHF
- | - | TRBJ2-7 | TRBV6-1 | TGTGCCAGCAGACGACAGGGAGGCGAGCAGTACTTC | CASRRQGGEQYF
once | - | TRBJ2-2 | TRBV28 | TGTGCCAGCACTACTAACACCGGGGAGCTGTTTTTT | CASTTNTGELFF
- | - | TRBJ2-1 | TRBV7-3 | TGTGCCAGCAGCTTATACGGCGGGGCGAATGAGCAGTTCTTC | CASSLYGGANEQFF
- | - | TRBJ2-3 | TRBV19 | TGTGCCAGTAGTATATCAGGAGACGGAAGCACAGATACGCAGTATTTT | CASSISGDGSTDTQYF
- | - | TRBJ2-1 | TRBV10-1 | TGCGCCAGCAGTCCTGACGGGAATGAGCAGTTCTTC | CASSPDGNEQFF
few | TRBD2 | TRBJ2-1 | TRBV9 | TGTGCCAGCAGCGGGGGCCGGGGAGGGAGGAAGTTCTTC | CASSGGRGGRKFF
once | - | TRBJ2-2 | TRBV28 | TGTGCCAGCACCTTCGGTGCGGACACCGGGGAGCTGTTTTTT | CASTFGADTGELFF
once | TRBD1 | TRBJ2-7 | TRBV7-9 | TGTGCCAGCAGCCTCGACAGGGGCGAGCAGTACTTC | CASSLDRGEQYF
- | - | TRBJ1-1 | TRBV5-1 | TGCGCCAGCAGCTTGGCTCAGAAGAACACTGAAGCTTTCTTT | CASSLAQKNTEAFF
- | - | TRBJ2-7 | TRBV29-1 | TGCAGCGGGACGGGACAAGGAGTCTACGAGCAGTACTTC | CSGTGQGVYEQYF
- | TRBD1 | TRBJ1-4 | TRBV7-7 | TGTGCCAGCAGCCCCGGACAGGGGGCGGGGGAAAAACTGTTTTTT | CASSPGQGAGEKLFF
once | TRBD1 | TRBJ1-2 | TRBV6-5 | TGTGCCAGCAGCCCTGGACAGGGCAACTATGGCTACACCTTC | CASSPGQGNYGYTF
once | TRBD1 | TRBJ1-1 | TRBV7-3 | TGTGCCAGCAGCCCGACAGGGCCCGTTATGAACACTGAAGCTTTCTTT | CASSPTGPVMNTEAFF
- | TRBD1 | TRBJ2-7 | TRBV18 | TGTGCCAGCTCGTCACAGGGGGCAAGCTACGAGCAGTACTTC | CASSSQGASYEQYF
- | - | TRBJ2-7 | TRBV11-2 | TGTGCCAGCAGCCCGGTAGGGGGGGCCAGCTCCTACGAGCAGTACTTC | CASSPVGGASSYEQYF
- | TRBD2 | TRBJ2-2 | TRBV11-3 | TGTGCCAGCAGCCCCGGGGGGGTTAGCGGGATAGCGAACACCGGGGAGCTGTTTTTT | CASSPGGVSGIANTGELFF
- | TRBD2 | TRBJ2-1 | TRBV2 | TGTGCCAGCCTCCCGGGGGGATATAGTCCTCTTGAGCAGTTCTTC | CASLPGGYSPLEQFF
- | TRBD1 | TRBJ2-1 | TRBV10-1 | TGCGCCAGCAGCTCCAGGGGGCGGTACAATGAGCAGTTCTTC | CASSSRGRYNEQFF
- | - | TRBJ1-5 | TRBV6-6 | TGTGCCAGCAGTTACTTTAGACCGCGTCCCCAGCATTTT | CASSYFRPRPQHF
- | - | TRBJ1-6 | TRBV5-4 | TGTGCCAGCCAGAGCGCCACTGCTCGTGCTTCACCCCTCCACTTT | CASQSATARASPLHF
- | - | TRBJ2-5 | TRBV5-8 | TGTGCCAGCAGCTTGTCGGGCAGCATCCAAGAGACCCAGTACTTC | CASSLSGSIQETQYF
- | - | TRBJ1-6 | TRBV4-2 | TGTGCCAGCAGCCAGGGGGACGGGGACACCTATAATTCACCCCTCCACTTT | CASSQGDGDTYNSPLHF
- | - | TRBJ2-5 | TRBV11-2 | TGTGCCAGCAGCTTAGATAGGGCAGCCCTCCAAGAGACCCAGTACTTC | CASSLDRAALQETQYF
- | - | TRBJ2-6 | TRBV25-1 | TGTGCCAGCAGTGAAAGGAGTTTCTCTGGGGCCAACGTCCTGACTTTC | CASSERSFSGANVLTF
- | - | TRBJ2-3 | TRBV19 | TGTGCCACCCTTGACTCAGATACGCAGTATTTT | CATLDSDTQYF
- | - | TRBJ1-2 | TRBV19 | TGTGCCAGCCGACTAGGTAGCTACACCTTC | CASRLGSYTF
- | - | TRBJ1-2 | TRBV9 | TGTGCCAGCAGCGTAGTCTCTGTGGGGACACCATTGGAAGGCTACACCTTC | CASSVVSVGTPLEGYTF
once | - | TRBJ1-1 | TRBV4-1 | TGCGCCAGCAGCCCGAGGCCCCGGCAGTGGACTGAAGCTTTCTTT | CASSPRPRQWTEAFF